The rows below give T cell receptor beta chains drawn from one sample of a study of blood T cell repertoires in COVID-19. Repertoires were generated with immunoSEQ multiplex PCR, while TCRdb's copy carries only in-frame clones and drops some. Among roughly 230,000 clones listed, more than 80% were seen once. Sequencing input: peripheral blood. Every receptor here comes from a human donor in a cohort sampled during active COVID-19. Both conserved end residues are part of each CDR3. The order of the fields is clone size, J gene, D gene, V gene, CDR3 length, CDR3 protein, CDR3 DNA. The D gene is left open where the match is weak. Not every row has a clone size; where given, it reads once, few, many or a size class.

>once|TRBJ2-5|TRBD1|TRBV7-3|16
CASSLTAAGGGGTQYF
TGTGCCAGCAGCTTAACGGCGGCAGGGGGCGGCGGGACCCAGTACTTC
>NA|TRBJ2-1|TRBD2|TRBV24-1|16
CATSISGRAGLNEQFF
TGTGCCACCTCTATTAGCGGGAGGGCCGGATTGAATGAGCAGTTCTTC
>NA|TRBJ1-4|NA|TRBV6-5|14
CASILSQLNEKLFF
TGTGCCAGCATCTTATCTCAGTTAAATGAAAAACTGTTTTTT
>NA|TRBJ1-2|NA|TRBV30|11
CAWSRDRGYTF
TGTGCCTGGAGTCGGGATCGGGGCTACACCTTC
>NA|TRBJ2-6|NA|TRBV19|17
CASSSQDHRSGANVLTF
TGTGCCAGTAGTAGTCAGGATCATCGCTCTGGGGCCAACGTCCTGACTTTC
>NA|TRBJ1-2|TRBD1|TRBV6-4|14
CASSRTGVLGGYTF
TGTGCCAGCAGCCGGACAGGGGTCTTGGGTGGCTACACCTTC
>NA|TRBJ2-1|TRBD2|TRBV24-1|12
CATALAGDEQFF
TGTGCCACCGCACTAGCGGGAGATGAGCAGTTCTTC
>NA|TRBJ2-1|TRBD2|TRBV9|15
CASSVVAGGNNEQFF
TGTGCCAGCAGCGTAGTAGCGGGGGGTAACAATGAGCAGTTCTTC
>NA|TRBJ2-1|TRBD2|TRBV19|17
CASSPLYDDSGRTEQFF
TGTGCCAGTAGTCCCCTCTATGATGATAGCGGGAGAACTGAGCAGTTCTTC
>NA|TRBJ2-7|TRBD1|TRBV5-4|18
CASSSLHRDRGRVDEQYF
TGTGCCAGCAGCTCACTCCATCGGGACAGGGGGCGAGTAGACGAGCAGTACTTC
>NA|TRBJ2-7|NA|TRBV9|15
CASSVAGDFSYEQYF
TGTGCCAGCAGCGTAGCGGGGGATTTCTCCTACGAGCAGTACTTC
>NA|TRBJ2-4|NA|TRBV7-9|16
CASSLSRRERENIQYF
TGTGCCAGCAGCTTAAGCCGGCGGGAACGGGAAAACATTCAGTACTTC
>NA|TRBJ2-2|TRBD1|TRBV2|16
CASSEVGRGRTGELFF
TGTGCCAGCAGTGAGGTCGGCAGGGGGCGGACCGGGGAGCTGTTTTTT
>NA|TRBJ2-1|TRBD1|TRBV7-9|16
CASSSITRDRAHEQFF
TGTGCCAGCAGCTCGATCACCCGGGACAGGGCCCATGAGCAGTTCTTC
>NA|TRBJ2-1|NA|TRBV5-1|12
CASSARGFEQFF
TGCGCCAGCAGCGCAAGGGGTTTTGAGCAGTTCTTC
>once|TRBJ2-3|TRBD2|TRBV9|16
CASSARASGRTDTQYF
TGTGCCAGCAGCGCCCGGGCTAGCGGGAGAACAGATACGCAGTATTTT
>NA|TRBJ1-1|TRBD1|TRBV3-1/TRBV3-2|17
CASSSSGGRDRDTEAFF
TGTGCCAGCAGCTCCAGTGGAGGCCGGGACAGGGACACTGAAGCTTTCTTT